This T cell receptor (beta chain) derives from a study of T cells after yellow fever vaccination. The V end lost 4 bases, the J end lost 0 bases, and 15 bases lay between the germline ends. Per the germline V gene, CDR1 is SGHRS and CDR2 is YFSETQ. The CDR3 runs to 16 residues. One entry per CDR3 protein, called by TCRdb with MiXCR from the 5' RACE reads. The data hold some 250,000 distinct CDR3 sequences, with about 3.9% observed a single time. This clonotype was seen repeatedly, ten times or more. The specimen comprised PBMCs, sampled 15 days after the yellow fever booster vaccination. The chain combines TRBV5-1 with TRBJ2-3, with TRBD2 as a possible D gene (6 bases). The clonotype originates from a man younger than 35 who received the YFV17D yellow fever vaccine. This CDR3 reads CASSLLWAGSTDTQYF. In DNA form, the CDR3 reads TGCGCCAGCAGCCTCCTATGGGCGGGGAGCACAGATACGCAGTATTTT.